This T cell receptor (beta chain) was recorded in a study of T cell responses to AZD1222 COVID-19 vaccine. Study outcomes and limitations: White British ancestry dominated among donors, who included more females, and clonal diversity was possibly underestimated. Spike as a whole was targeted by vaccine-associated CD4 TCRs, dominant at 160-218 and 743-854. Vaccination with two AZD1222 doses was followed by a rise in Spike-specific TCR breadth and depth.

About this clone: The antigen is not known.

Assay used: immunoSEQ multiplex PCR; TCRdb lists only in-frame clones, some missing. Among some 200,000 clones listed, roughly 91% were seen once. Germline values: CDR1 MRHNA, CDR2 SNTAGT. This CDR3 is built from 16 residues. After removal of 0 bases from V and 5 bases from J, the junction contained 2 bases not matched to a gene. Sequencing was performed on peripheral blood, taken on day 0 of AZD1222 vaccination. V usage is TRBV6-4 and J usage is TRBJ2-1, with 12 bases fitting TRBD2. This sequence was found in an adult in good health. The CDR3, as DNA: TGTGCCAGCAGTGACTCGCCTAGCGGGGGGGACAATGAGCAGTTCTTC. This gives the protein CASSDSPSGGDNEQFF.